This T cell receptor (beta chain) was identified in a study of spatial heterogeneity in lung cancer. Time point denoted: sample taken at primary tumor resection. Unsorted tumor, nontumor lung tissue or cryopreserved PBMC supplied the whole RNA. CDR1 is SGHRS, CDR2 YFSETQ, per germline. Trimming pared 7 bases from V and 4 bases from J, leaving 14 bases between. The CDR3 runs 13 residues. Concerning this clonotype: Its matching antigen is unknown.

Study-level points and caveats: Of tumor T cells, an estimated coverage of approximately 7% was reached for alpha chains and roughly 14% for beta chains. Tracking of tumor mutation counts was seen in expanded intratumoral alpha and beta TCR counts. Regional and ubiquitous nonsynonymous mutations were tracked by counts of regional and ubiquitous expanded TCRs, respectively.

MiXCR, run by TCRdb on the 5' RACE reads, gives a single entry per CDR3 protein. The sample includes about 4,400 distinct CDR3 sequences, 6.1% of them seen just once. The sequence was collected from a male donor with early-stage non-small cell lung cancer. Sequences were derived from lung tumor tissue, sampled at surgery. The chain joins TRBV5-1 to TRBJ1-1, with a weak D call TRBD1 (6 bases). The DNA of the CDR3 is TGCGCCAGCCGCCGGACAGCGGGCACTGAAGCTTTCTTT. Its translation is CASRRTAGTEAFF.